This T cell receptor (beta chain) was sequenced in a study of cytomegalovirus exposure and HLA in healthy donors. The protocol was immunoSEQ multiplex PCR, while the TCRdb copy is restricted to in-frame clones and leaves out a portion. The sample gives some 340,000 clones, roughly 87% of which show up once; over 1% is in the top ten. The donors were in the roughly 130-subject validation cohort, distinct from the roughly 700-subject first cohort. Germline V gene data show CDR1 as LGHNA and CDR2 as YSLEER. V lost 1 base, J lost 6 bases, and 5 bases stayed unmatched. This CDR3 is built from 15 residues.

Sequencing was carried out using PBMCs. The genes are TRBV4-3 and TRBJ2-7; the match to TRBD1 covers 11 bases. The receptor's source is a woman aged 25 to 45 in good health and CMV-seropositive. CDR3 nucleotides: TGCGCCAGCAGCCAAGCCTGGGACAGGGGGAGCGAGCAGTACTTC. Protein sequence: CASSQAWDRGSEQYF.